The T cell receptor (beta chain) described here comes from a study of cytomegalovirus exposure and HLA in healthy donors. Study results and limitations: The presence/absence work took it that sequencing depth was about the same across donors. Among immune exposure information, only CMV serostatus was available.

This CDR3 has 13 amino acids. V gave up 4 bases and J gave up 5 bases; unmatched junction bases: 3. CDR1 is SGHVS, CDR2 FQNEAQ, per germline. This clone was picked up one time. Its cognate antigen is unknown. The PCR used 60 Vbeta and 13 Jbeta primers. TCRdb's table, derived via immunoSEQ multiplex PCR, lists solely in-frame clones and lacks some. The sample shows under 200,000 clones, roughly 74% of them seen only once. This chain links TRBV7-8 with TRBJ1-1, with 8 positions matching TRBD1. The sequence was collected from a male donor in good health and CMV-seronegative. The sample comprised PBMCs. CDR3 in amino acids: CASSSGGRTEAFF. The CDR3 bases are TGTGCCAGCAGCTCAGGGGGCAGGACTGAAGCTTTCTTT.